The 4 T cell receptor beta chains reported below all come from one sample, sequenced in a study of T cells in Graves' hyperthyroidism and ophthalmopathy. Using RNA transcripts as the source, TCR beta CDR3 regions were amplified. A first-round RT-PCR of the TCR CDR3 used the HTBI primer set. In TCRdb, the multiplex PCR reads were re-called with MiXCR into one record per CDR3 protein. There are around 700,000 distinct CDR3 sequences in the sample; around 19% occur only once, and approximately 15% lies in the top ten. The sample was blood. These receptor sequences come from a woman between 50 and 59 years old with Graves' hyperthyroidism that later progressed to Graves' ophthalmopathy.

This clonotype was recorded many times. This chain connects TRBV18 to TRBJ2-1; D is perhaps TRBD1 or TRBD2 (5 bases each). Germline loops: CDR1 KGHSH, CDR2 LQKENI. Deletions cut 3 bases from V and 4 bases from J, with 13 bases between. The CDR3 loop spans 15 amino acids. The CDR3 loop reads CASSPQRGPYNEQFF. DNA for the CDR3: TGTGCCAGCTCACCCCAGAGGGGCCCTTACAATGAGCAGTTCTTC.

This chain joins TRBV20-1 and TRBJ1-5; D uncertain. The length of the CDR3 is 16 residues. Per the germline V gene, CDR1 is DFQATT and CDR2 is SNEGSKA (reference sequence). V lost 3 bases to trimming and J lost 2 bases, with 17 bases between them. The CDR3 nucleotides read TGCAGTGCTAGGTCCCTCGGTCCCGCGGGCAATCAGCCCCAGCATTTT. This sequence encodes CSARSLGPAGNQPQHF.

The chain couples TRBV19 to TRBJ2-5; D possibly corresponds to TRBD2 (5 bases). In germline, CDR1 is LNHDA, CDR2 SQIVND (reference sequence). This CDR3 has 13 residues. Between the trimmed V and J ends, which lost 3 bases and 3 bases, there was a span of 8 bases. CDR3 DNA sequence: TGTGCCAGTAGTATTCGGGGAGAAGAGACCCAGTACTTC. This encodes CASSIRGEETQYF.

In this sample, this clonotype turned up many times. This chain joins TRBV5-1 and TRBJ1-2, with 10 nucleotides matching TRBD1. CDR1 is SGHRS and CDR2 is YFSETQ in the germline V gene. The CDR3 is made up of 15 amino acids. V trimming: 0 bases; J trimming: 8 bases; junction bases outside the gene matches: 7. The CDR3 here is CASSLAGTGDDGYTF. CDR3 nucleotides: TGCGCCAGCAGCTTGGCAGGGACAGGGGATGACGGCTACACCTTC.